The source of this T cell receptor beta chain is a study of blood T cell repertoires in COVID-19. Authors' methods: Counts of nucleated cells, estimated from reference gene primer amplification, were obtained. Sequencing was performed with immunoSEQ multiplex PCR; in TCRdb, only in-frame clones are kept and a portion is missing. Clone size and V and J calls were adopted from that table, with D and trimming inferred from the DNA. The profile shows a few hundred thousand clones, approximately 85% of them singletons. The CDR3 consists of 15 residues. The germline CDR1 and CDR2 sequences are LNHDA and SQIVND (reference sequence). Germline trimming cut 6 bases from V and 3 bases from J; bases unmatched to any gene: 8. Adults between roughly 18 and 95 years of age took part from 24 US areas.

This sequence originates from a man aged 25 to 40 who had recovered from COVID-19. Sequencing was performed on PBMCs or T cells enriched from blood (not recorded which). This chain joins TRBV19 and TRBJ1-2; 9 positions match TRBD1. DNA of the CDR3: TGTGCCAGTAGCGGGGACAGGGTTGCGGACTATGGCTACACCTTC. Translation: CASSGDRVADYGYTF.